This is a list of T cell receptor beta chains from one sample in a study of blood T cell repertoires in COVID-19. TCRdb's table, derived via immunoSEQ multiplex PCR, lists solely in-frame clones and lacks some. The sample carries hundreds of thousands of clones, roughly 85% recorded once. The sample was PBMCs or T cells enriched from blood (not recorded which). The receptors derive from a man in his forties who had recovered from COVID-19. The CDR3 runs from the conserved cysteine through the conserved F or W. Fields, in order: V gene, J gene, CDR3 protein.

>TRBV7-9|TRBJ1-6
CASRAGGNSPLHF
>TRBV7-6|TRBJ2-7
CASSPGTPSYEQYF
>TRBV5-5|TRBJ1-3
CASSLRGGSGNTIYF
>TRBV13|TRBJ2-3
CASSLGGTSTGDTQYF
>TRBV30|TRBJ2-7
CAWSVSLREVSEQYF
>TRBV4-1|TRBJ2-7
CASSQGDSYEQYF
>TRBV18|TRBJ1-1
CASSPRDRGNTEAFF
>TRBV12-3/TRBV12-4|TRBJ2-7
CASSFGGTAVYF
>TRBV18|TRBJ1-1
CASSTGGRGNTEAFF
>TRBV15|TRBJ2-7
CATSRSFEGAGEQYF
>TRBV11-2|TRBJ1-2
CASSPGQGRKGYTF
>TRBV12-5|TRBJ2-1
CASAILLGRAGNNEQFF
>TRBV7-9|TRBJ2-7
CASSSPGQGLGEQYF
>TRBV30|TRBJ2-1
CAWSEGLAAGRGFYNEQFF
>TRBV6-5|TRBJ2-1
CASSRTQGFNEQFF
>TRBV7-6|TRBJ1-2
CASSPIGTYRYTF
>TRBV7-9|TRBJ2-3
CASSQGIGGTDTQYF
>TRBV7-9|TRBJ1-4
CASSHGQGGEKLFF
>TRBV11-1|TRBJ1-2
CASSPEEGLGYTF
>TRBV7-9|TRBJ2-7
CASSLGSGNHEQYF
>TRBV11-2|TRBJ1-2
CASSPDRNYGYTF
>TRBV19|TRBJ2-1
CASSRFQGLEQFF
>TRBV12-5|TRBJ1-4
CADRGWGWSNEKLFF
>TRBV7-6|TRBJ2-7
CASSFGQGYEQYF
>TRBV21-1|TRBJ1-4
CASSKGGQGRTNEKLFF
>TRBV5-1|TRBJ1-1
CASSLGRDYTEAFF
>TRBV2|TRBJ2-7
CASNPIQRDSYEQYF
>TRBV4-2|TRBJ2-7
CASSARQGAGYEQYF
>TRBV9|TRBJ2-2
CASSVGRTNTGELFF
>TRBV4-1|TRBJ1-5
CASSQEQGSWQPQHF
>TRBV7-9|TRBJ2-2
CASSHTGVDTGELFF
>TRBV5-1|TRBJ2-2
CASGGTSGQTGELFF
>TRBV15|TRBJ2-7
CATSRDLKGGMSYEQYF
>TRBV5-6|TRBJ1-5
CASSLGGPGQPQHF
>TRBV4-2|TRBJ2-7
CASSQEGAQGRYEQYF
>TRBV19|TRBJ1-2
CASSIGTGKGGYTF
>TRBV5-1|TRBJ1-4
CASSSGTGREKLFF
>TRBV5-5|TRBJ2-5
CASSPAFETQYF
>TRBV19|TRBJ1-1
CASTSARVNTEAFF
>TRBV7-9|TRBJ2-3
CASSLARGSSTDTQYF
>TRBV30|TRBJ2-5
CALSGGGKTQYF
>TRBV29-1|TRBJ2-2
CSIDRGNTGELFF
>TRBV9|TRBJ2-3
CASSVARQWRTDTQYF
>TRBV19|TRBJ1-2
CASTPGRGYGYTF
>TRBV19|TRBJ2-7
CASSPSGTVISYEQYF
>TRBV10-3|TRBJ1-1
CAIASDRDTEAFF
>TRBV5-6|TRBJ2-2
CASSLQGPNTGELFF
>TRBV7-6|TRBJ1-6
CASSEAPGNSPLHF
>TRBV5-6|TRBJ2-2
CASSLYGRGTGELFF
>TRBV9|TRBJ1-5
CASSFRGDSNQPQHF
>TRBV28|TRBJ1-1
CASSRHPTPEAFF
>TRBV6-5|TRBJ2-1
CASPAGGPYNEQFF
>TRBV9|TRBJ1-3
CASSVGGQGNTIYF
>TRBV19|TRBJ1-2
CASTPMWTGSDGYTF
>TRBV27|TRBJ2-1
CASSSRQAPPTYNEQFF